Included here is one TCR beta chain sequence, with context. Its recognized antigen is unknown. No quality values exist for individual bases; no much larger clone is one base distant. In total, approximately 610 healthy bone marrow donors made up the cohort. At the time of sampling, every cohort member was nominally healthy, though immune exposures that went unrecorded were likely present. CMV serostatus was recorded as positive for about 300 and negative for about 50% of the 666 cohort members, whereas no CMV serostatus was recorded for the donor in question. A peripheral blood sample was collected from each donor, and TCR beta sequencing was performed on peripheral blood mononuclear cells. Genomic DNA extraction from the blood cell samples was performed with the Qiagen DNeasy Blood Extraction Kit. The sample belongs to a study of cytomegalovirus exposure and HLA in healthy donors (dated by TCRdb to about 2017). About the study as a whole: In an earlier analysis of under 600 of the donors, approximately 260 Gb of sequence data and just under 120 million unique TCR beta sequences from roughly 200 million T cells were reported. Around 330 gigabases of sequencing data and around 80 million unique TCR sequences made up an early release that covered some 640 HLA-typed donors. Of the approximately 400 genotyped donors, less than 85% were placed in the genetic ancestry cluster associated with self-reported Caucasian donors. The study aimed to test whether signatures of past pathogen exposure could be identified by cataloging public T cell receptors. The study profiled the T cell repertoires of fewer than 850 subjects by immunosequencing and related them to cytomegalovirus serostatus. A separate validation cohort of approximately 120 different subjects was used in addition to the approximately 610-subject first cohort. The study combined high-throughput TCR immunosequencing, statistical association of individual TCRs with disease status, and machine learning to predict cytomegalovirus infection status. A later analysis re-analyzed previously published TCR beta repertoires from several hundred donors and added high-resolution HLA genotyping to study TCR occurrence patterns. Rather than drawing on any new phenotypic data, the later analysis identified candidate immune exposures from TCR beta sequences and the way those sequences occurred across donors. An earlier analysis of 587 of the donors used high-throughput TCR beta sequencing to judge whether each TCR beta V gene segment behaved as functional or pseudogenic. Donor age, sex, ethnicity and CMV serostatus were collected together with the repertoire data. A later genetic analysis used genome-wide SNP genotypes for about 65% of the 666 donors, treating that subset as a discovery cohort. Every discovery cohort repertoire had been produced on one sequencing platform. HLA typing included class I and class II loci at four-digit resolution. Typing coverage differed by locus: A, B, C, DRB1 and DQB1 were typed in roughly 620-640 donors, DQA1 in 522, DPA1 in 600 to 610, and DPB1 in around 440. Four to six DR-DQ haplotypes were handled as single units for association and clustering, since linkage in the cohort was strong. Among several hundred genotyped donors of the cohort, an average of around 240,000 unique TCR beta nucleotide sequences was sequenced per donor, of which roughly 17% were non-productive.

General study outcomes and caveats: Some IMGT-functional V segments, including TRBV6-2 and TRBV6-3, could not be distinguished by the 87-base-pair reads and were therefore excluded. The earlier analysis of 587 of the donors excluded some 16 rarely observed V segments, including chromosome 9 orphons, because counts were too low. Only TCR beta chains were sequenced in this cohort, and the absence of alpha or paired-chain data limited detectable features. The authors suggested that the approach could potentially be generalized to other disease states and immunological phenotypes. A few of the identified cytomegalovirus-associated TCR beta chains were confirmed in vitro to be specific for cytomegalovirus antigens. According to a later analysis, parvovirus B19, influenza, CMV and Epstein-Barr virus appeared linked to several top co-occurrence clusters. In both the original and validation cohorts, the classifier was reported to diagnose cytomegalovirus status with high specificity and sensitivity. A group of highly shared sequence variants was considered likely to be a technical artifact of the sequencing pipeline. In a later analysis, most CMV-associated TCR beta chains were found to appear HLA-restricted, with HLA associations seemingly driven largely by CMV exposure. Linkage disequilibrium might explain the correlated functional status among segregating V segments, but an unknown experimental factor could not be ruled out. The only immune exposure information available for the cohort was CMV serostatus. A total of about 180 TCR beta chains were listed by the study as associated with cytomegalovirus. In a later genetic analysis, fewer N-insertions in productive TCRs were reported among donors in an Asian-associated ancestry cluster than the roughly 700-donor mean. Assigning TCR associations to individual alleles was difficult when HLA alleles, especially DR and DQ, strongly co-occurred. Presence/absence analyses assumed roughly uniform sequencing depth across donors, an assumption that may not hold. A later analysis found that HLA-associated TCR beta chains were more clonally expanded and had lower generation probabilities than equally common non-associated chains. HLA typing was unavailable for some donors at each locus, so association tests used only the typed subset. A later genetic analysis associated a missense DCLRE1C variant with V-gene and J-gene trimming of TCR beta chains, and an independent cohort replicated the association. In a later analysis, 15,000 to 20,000 TCR beta sequences were associated with specific HLA alleles at a false discovery rate of 0.05. Most TCR sequences were seen in very few donors, while some public TCRs were found in many individuals. A further reported finding was that TCR beta sequences accurately predicted the HLA-A and HLA-B alleles for most subjects in the first cohort. In an earlier analysis of some 540 of the donors, most TCR beta V segments appeared in productive rearrangements about 87% or about 30% of the time, broadly matching IMGT annotations. In a later analysis, the rate of TCR association differed among HLA loci, with DRB1 alleles having the most associated TCRs and HLA-C alleles having the fewest.

The library relied on the immunoSEQ multiplex PCR assay. The multiplex PCR relied on a mix of 60 forward primers for TCR Vbeta segments and 13 reverse primers for TCR Jbeta segments. A multiplex PCR assay on genomic DNA amplified the CDR3 region of rearranged TCR beta genes. Amplified TCR beta libraries were sequenced as 87-base-pair reads on the Illumina HiSeq System. The authors' analysis ran thus. In a later analysis, around 80 million unique TCR beta chains were counted across the approximately 620 repertoires, and about 9.9 million of these chains were shared by at least two donors. Raw reads were error-corrected and collapsed into unique sequences by a nearest-neighbor algorithm in which closely related sequences were merged to remove PCR and sequencing errors. V, D and J gene segments were assigned by aligning CDR3 sequences to IMGT reference sequences. Each retained sequence needed at least a six-nucleotide match to both a V gene segment and a J gene segment. Rearrangements were called productive when the CDR3 lacked stop codons and stayed in frame with V and J; all others were non-productive. CDR3 was defined by IMGT convention, running from the second conserved V-encoded cysteine to the conserved J-encoded phenylalanine. Sequences without an unambiguous match to a single V gene segment were excluded from the earlier analysis of approximately 600 of the donors. In an earlier analysis of a few hundred of the donors, V segments were called functional above 56.7% productive rearrangements and were called segregating when the between-donor standard deviation exceeded 5%. A statistical classification framework was built to diagnose cytomegalovirus status from the catalog of TCR beta chain sequences. In a later analysis, V and J genes were assigned by comparing TCR nucleotide sequences against IMGT/GENE-DB human TR gene sequences. The TCRdist pipeline was used in a later analysis to assign CDR3 sequences and most-parsimonious VDJ recombination scenarios. In a later analysis, each TCR beta chain was defined by its CDR3 amino acid sequence together with its V-gene family, and reads without a unique V-gene family were excluded. In a later analysis, fewer than 600 highly shared, low-generation-probability nucleotide sequences were removed to address suspected cross-contamination and a sequencing artifact. In a later analysis, a clonal expansion index was calculated for each public chain from normalized within-repertoire ranks of inferred template counts. In a later analysis, generation probabilities were computed with a VDJ recombination model fitted to out-of-frame rearrangements, and the resulting probabilities were checked against IGoR. In a later analysis, TCR-TCR, TCR-HLA and TCR-CMV co-occurrence was scored with hypergeometric tests, and a repertoire-size bias correction was applied to TCR pairs. A later analysis estimated false discovery rates by permuting HLA or CMV assignments 20 times. In a later analysis, co-occurring TCRs were grouped using DBSCAN, with TCRdist sequence similarity added in when clustering inside HLA-allele-positive subsets. For co-occurrence clustering, repertoires with fewer than 30,000 or more than 120,000 public chains were excluded, along with several repertoires with anomalous nucleotide sharing. The immuneACCESS repertoire file appears here via TCRdb, limited to in-frame rearrangements. These files lack a portion of the clones; in checked studies, under half of the deficit traces to unresolved V genes, and the cause of the others is not known. V, J and clone size are those of that table, while D and trimming were read from the DNA. This sample is represented by some 150,000 clones; 65% to 75% of them were singletons. Of the sample, about 2.5% falls within the top ten clones.

Trimming removed 6 bases from V and 5 bases from J, leaving 10 bases between the germline ends. CDR1 and CDR2 were assigned from the germline V gene (reference sequence) as LNHDA and SQIVND. The CDR3, from cysteine to phenylalanine, totals 12 residues. Left in the record is the CDR3 DNA by itself, 36 bases read in frame from the first base. The V and J segments used are TRBV19 and TRBJ1-2, and TRBD1 may be the D gene, going by 5 matching bases. The source material was PBMCs. This TCR was recovered from a human donor in good health. This receptor has the CDR3 CASRRQSYGYTF. The DNA reads TGTGCCAGTAGGCGACAGTCGTATGGCTACACCTTC.